This entry describes one TCR beta chain. Antigen: not known. Profiling relied on immunoSEQ multiplex PCR, and the TCRdb table lists in-frame clones only, not all of them. The data show around 940,000 clones, around 80% seen once. The CDR3 contains 16 residues. CDR1 is MGHDK and CDR2 is SYGVNS in the germline V gene. V was trimmed by 5 bases and J by 0 bases, leaving 13 bases between them. The sample belongs to a study of shared clonotypes between healthy human individuals. Whole-study results and caveats: What limited the represented genetic and exposure-history diversity was the small number of donors.

This TCR was recovered from a man aged 18 to 35 in good health. The chain employs TRBV25-1 and TRBJ1-4; D is possibly TRBD1 (6 bases). Material for sequencing was memory CD4+ T cells sorted from blood. Subset given: CD45RA-negative fraction. The CDR3 nucleotides read TGTGCCAGCAGTCCAGGGGCGTCGGCAACTAATGAAAAACTGTTTTTT. This translates into CASSPGASATNEKLFF.